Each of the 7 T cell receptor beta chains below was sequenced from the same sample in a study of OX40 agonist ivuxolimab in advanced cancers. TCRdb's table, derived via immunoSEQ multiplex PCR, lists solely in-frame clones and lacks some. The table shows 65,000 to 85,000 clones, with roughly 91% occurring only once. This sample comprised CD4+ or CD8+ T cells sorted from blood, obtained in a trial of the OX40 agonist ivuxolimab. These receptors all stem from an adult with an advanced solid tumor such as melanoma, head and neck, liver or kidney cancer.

CDR3 sequence reads: CASSFGSGLAYNEQFF. CDR3 nucleotide sequence: TGTGCCAGCAGTTTTGGATCGGGACTAGCCTACAATGAGCAGTTCTTC. The J gene is TRBJ2-1, the V gene TRBV27; 8 bases agree with TRBD2. V lost 3 bases and J lost 2; bases outside the gene matches: 6. The CDR3 contains 16 residues. Looked up from germline, CDR1 is MNHEY and CDR2 is SMNVEV (reference sequence).

CDR3 loop: CASSLRQGTYEQYF. In DNA, the CDR3 is TGTGCCAGCAGTCTCCGACAGGGAACCTACGAGCAGTACTTC. This chain links TRBV27 with TRBJ2-7; the match to TRBD1 covers 7 bases. The V segment lost 5 bases and the J segment 2 bases; nucleotides outside the gene matches: 6. The CDR3 runs to 14 residues. From germline, CDR1 is MNHEY and CDR2 SMNVEV (reference sequence).

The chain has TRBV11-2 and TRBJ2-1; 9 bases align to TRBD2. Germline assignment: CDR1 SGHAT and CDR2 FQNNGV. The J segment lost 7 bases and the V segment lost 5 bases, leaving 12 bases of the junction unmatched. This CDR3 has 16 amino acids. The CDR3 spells CASSPPVAGVKNEQFF. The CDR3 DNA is TGTGCCAGCAGCCCCCCTGTAGCGGGGGTCAAGAATGAGCAGTTCTTC.

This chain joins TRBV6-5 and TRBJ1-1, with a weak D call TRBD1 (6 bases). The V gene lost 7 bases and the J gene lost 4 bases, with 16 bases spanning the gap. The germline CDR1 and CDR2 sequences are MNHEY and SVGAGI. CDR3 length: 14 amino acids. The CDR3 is CASTLTGSGTEAFF. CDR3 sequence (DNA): TGTGCCAGCACACTAACAGGGTCGGGCACTGAAGCTTTCTTT.

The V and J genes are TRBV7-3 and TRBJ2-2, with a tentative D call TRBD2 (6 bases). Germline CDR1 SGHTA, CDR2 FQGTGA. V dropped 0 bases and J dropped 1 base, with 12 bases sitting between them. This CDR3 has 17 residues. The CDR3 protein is CASSLTTGTGNTGELFF. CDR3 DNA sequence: TGTGCCAGCAGCTTAACCACCGGGACTGGGAACACCGGGGAGCTGTTTTTT.

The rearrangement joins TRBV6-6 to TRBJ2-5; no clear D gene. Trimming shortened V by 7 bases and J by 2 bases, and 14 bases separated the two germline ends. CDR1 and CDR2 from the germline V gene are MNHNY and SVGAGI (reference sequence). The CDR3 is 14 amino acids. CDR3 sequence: CASNPGVPQETQYF. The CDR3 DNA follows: TGTGCCAGCAATCCAGGAGTACCTCAAGAGACCCAGTACTTC.

CDR3 sequence: CASSPPGFQPQHF. The DNA for the CDR3 is TGTGCCAGCTCACCACCGGGGTTTCAGCCCCAGCATTTT. The gene calls are TRBV18 and TRBJ1-5; D unresolved. From germline, CDR1 is KGHSH and CDR2 LQKENI. The CDR3 consists of 13 residues. Trimming stripped 0 bases from V and 6 bases from J, with 6 bases between.